At least ten counts were recorded for the clone carrying this TCR beta chain. Antigen: not known. All donors comprised healthy Caucasians. These data are taken from a study of identical twins. Template switching added a universal primer site, and cDNA bore unique molecular identifiers. TCRdb fed the 5' RACE reads into MiXCR, producing one record per CDR3 protein. Of some 240,000 distinct CDR3 sequences in the sample, roughly 8% are singletons; the top ten hold about 3%. Study-wide results and caveats: High-abundance cord blood beta clonotypes had fewer insertions; memory repertoires showed none.

The ends were cut back, 4 bases at V and 4 bases at J, with 19 bases in the middle. From germline, CDR1 is SGHRS and CDR2 YFSETQ. The CDR3 spans 16 residues. These data were also filed under a second study, of yellow fever vaccine responses in identical twins.

The sequencing input was CD8+ T cells sorted from blood. The rearrangement links TRBV5-1 to TRBJ2-3; D possibly corresponds to TRBD1 (5 bases). This sequence was found in a woman aged 18-29 years in good health. CDR3: CASSDRQSGAADTQYF. Written as DNA, the CDR3 is TGCGCCAGCAGCGACCGACAGTCAGGAGCCGCAGATACGCAGTATTTT.